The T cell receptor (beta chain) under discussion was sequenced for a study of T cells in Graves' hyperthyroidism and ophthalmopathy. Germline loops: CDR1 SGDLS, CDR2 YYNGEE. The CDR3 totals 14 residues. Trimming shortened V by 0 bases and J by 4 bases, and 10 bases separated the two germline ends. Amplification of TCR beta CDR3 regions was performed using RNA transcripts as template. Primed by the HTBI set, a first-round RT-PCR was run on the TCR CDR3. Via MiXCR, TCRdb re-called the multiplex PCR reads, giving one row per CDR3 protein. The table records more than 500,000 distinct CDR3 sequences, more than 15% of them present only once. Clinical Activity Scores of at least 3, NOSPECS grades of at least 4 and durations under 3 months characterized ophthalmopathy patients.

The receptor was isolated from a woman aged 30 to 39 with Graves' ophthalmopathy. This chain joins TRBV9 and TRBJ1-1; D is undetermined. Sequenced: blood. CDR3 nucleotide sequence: TGTGCCAGCAGCGTAGTAGGGTCTCCCACTGAAGCTTTCTTT. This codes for CASSVVGSPTEAFF.